What follows is one T cell receptor (beta chain) and its context. Its antigen is unknown. This sample was included in a study of cytomegalovirus exposure and HLA in healthy donors. Turning to the study itself: The approximately 110 validation repertoires were reported in a later analysis to have been generated on the same platform as the approximately 700 first-cohort repertoires. Broader study findings: Specific recognition of CMV antigens was confirmed in vitro for a few chains (all CMV-associated). Subsequent analysis of the approximately 110 validation repertoires found a tendency for first-cohort TCR clusters to co-occur. Rare TCR sequences dominated, though some public TCRs recurred in many donors.

Measured with immunoSEQ multiplex PCR; TCRdb has only the in-frame clones, and not every one. The table shows 110,000 or so clones, with more than 70% occurring only once. The CDR3 runs to 11 residues. Germline CDR1 reads SGHDN; CDR2 reads FVKESK. Trimming took 1 base from V and 5 from J, leaving 2 bases between them. Sequenced: PBMCs. The chain has TRBV14 and TRBJ2-5; D remains unclear. The receptor's source is a woman aged 25 to 39 in good health and CMV-seronegative. The CDR3 nucleotides read TGTGCCAGCAGCCAAGCGGAGACCCAGTACTTC. This gives the protein CASSQAETQYF.